This T cell receptor beta chain was sequenced for a study of cytomegalovirus exposure and HLA in healthy donors. Note on this clone: Its specificity is not known.

The study ran its PCR with 60 Vbeta and 13 Jbeta primers. Assay: immunoSEQ multiplex PCR; the TCRdb copy retains only in-frame clones and omits some. The repertoire includes 110,000 to 150,000 clones, about 10% of them detected once, and approximately 1.9% sits in the top ten. Findings and limits, study-wide: There was a cluster of highly shared sequence variants that was likely a sequencing artifact. Most subjects had HLA-A and HLA-B alleles reportedly predicted accurately by TCR beta sequences.

V lost 1 base and J lost 4; bases outside the gene matches: 17. Germline-derived CDR1 and CDR2 are SGHTA and FQGTGA. CDR3 size: 20 residues. This receptor was identified in a man in his fifties or sixties in good health and CMV-seronegative. Sequenced sample: PBMCs. This chain links TRBV7-3 with TRBJ2-2; 8 bases line up with TRBD1. Here the CDR3 DNA reads TGTGCCAGCAGCTTAATTTTGTCTCGACCCACCACAGGGGGCACCGGGGAGCTGTTTTTT. Translating it yields CASSLILSRPTTGGTGELFF.